Presented here are 27 T cell receptor beta chains from one specimen sequenced in a study of T-cell reconstitution after alpha-beta-depleted transplantation in children (dated by TCRdb to the mid-2010s). The library was obtained by PCR. Sequencing relied on an Illumina HiSeq 2500. TCR libraries were prepared with molecular barcoding, using unique molecular identifiers to normalize TCRbeta repertoire quantification. The public sequencing data were trimmed at Q25 with fastp and processed into clonotypes with MiXCR by TCRdb, which kept only in-frame beta chains. Here each entry gathers all rows of one CDR3 protein and keeps the most common genes and DNA. The sample table holds approximately 85,000 distinct CDR3 sequences, of which around 15% were seen once. The top ten clonotypes cover about 19% of the sample. Read against the paper, the sample's treatment or condition label means: allogeneic hematopoietic cell transplantation with graft depleted of TCRalphabeta T cells and CD19 B cells.

Sequencing used PBMCs, mostly from graft donor cells, obtained 180 days after TCRalphabeta/CD19-depleted stem cell transplant. All receptors derive from a male patient between 2 and 10 years old who had a stem cell transplant for acute lymphoblastic leukemia, so the T cells may come from the graft donor.

The chain is built from TRBV2 and TRBJ1-4, with 7 bases identical to TRBD1. The CDR3 has 16 amino acids. Germline CDR1 and CDR2: SNHLY and FYNNEI. The junction had 9 bases not matched to a gene; V was cut back by 6 bases and J by 2 bases. The CDR3: CASRWNRGQTNEKLFF. CDR3 nucleotide sequence: TGTGCCAGCAGGTGGAACAGGGGCCAGACTAATGAAAAACTGTTTTTT.

This chain connects TRBV20-1 to TRBJ1-6; possible D gene TRBD1, 6 bases. The CDR3 sequence is 15 residues long. The germline V gene encodes CDR1 DFQATT and CDR2 SNEGSKA (reference sequence). V was cut by 6 bases and J by 1 base, with 13 bases left in between. The CDR3 region has the DNA TGCAGTGCCACAACCAGGGGATCCTATAATTCACCCCTCCACTTT. It translates to CSATTRGSYNSPLHF.

In this sample, this clonotype turned up a few times. The chain has TRBV20-1 and TRBJ1-2; possible D gene TRBD1, 6 bases. V was trimmed by 5 bases and J by 3 bases, leaving 16 bases between them. The CDR3 spans 14 residues. Germline V lookup: CDR1 DFQATT, CDR2 SNEGSKA (reference sequence). The CDR3 DNA follows: TGCAGTGCTTCGGGACACCGATCGGACTATGGCTACACCTTC. Its translation: CSASGHRSDYGYTF.

This clonotype has a handful of counts. The chain employs TRBV12-3 or TRBV12-4 and TRBJ2-7; tentatively, D is TRBD1 (5 bases). The CDR3 has 16 residues. V dropped 7 bases and J dropped 3 bases, with 22 bases sitting between them. The CDR3 is CASTARQISSLYEQYF. The CDR3 DNA reads TGTGCCAGCACCGCCCGACAGATAAGTTCCCTCTACGAGCAGTACTTC.

This clonotype was detected ten times or more. The chain links TRBV12-3 or TRBV12-4 to TRBJ2-6; D unclear. The CDR3 is 14 residues long. Trimming cost V 6 bases and J 3 bases, with 9 bases left between them. CDR3 in amino acids: CASRTRDGANVLTF. The CDR3 DNA sequence: TGTGCCAGCAGGACTCGAGATGGGGCCAACGTCCTGACTTTC.

This clonotype was counted between two and nine times. The genes are TRBV18 and TRBJ1-5; D is possibly TRBD1 (5 bases). The ends were cut back, 0 bases at V and 1 base at J, with 13 bases in the middle. This CDR3 has 17 amino acids. CDR1 is KGHSH and CDR2 is LQKENI in the germline V gene. Here the CDR3 DNA reads TGTGCCAGCTCACCACCGGGCGGGGGAGAAAGCAATCAGCCCCAGCATTTT. It specifies CASSPPGGGESNQPQHF. Using reference TRBV18 and TRBJ1-5 for the parts outside the CDR3, the full variable domain is NAGVMQNPRHLVRRRGQEARLRCSPMKGHSHVYWYRQLPEEGLKFMVYLQKENIIDESGMPKERFSAEFPKEGPSILRIQQVVRGDSAAYFCASSPPGGGESNQPQHFGDGTRLSIL.

This clonotype was counted between two and nine times. The chain combines TRBV27 with TRBJ1-2; D not resolved. Germline V CDR1 and CDR2: MNHEY, SMNVEV (reference sequence). The V gene lost 5 bases and the J gene lost 1 base, with 14 bases spanning the gap. The CDR3 is 15 residues long. The CDR3 here is CASSPSLRFNYGYTF. In DNA form, the CDR3 reads TGTGCCAGCAGTCCCAGTCTCCGATTTAACTATGGCTACACCTTC.

Only a few counts were recorded for this clonotype. This chain uses TRBV2 with TRBJ2-1, with a possible D match to TRBD2 (6 bases). The CDR3 has 16 amino acids. V dropped 6 bases and J dropped 0 bases, with 15 bases sitting between them. Germline-derived CDR1 and CDR2 are SNHLY and FYNNEI. The CDR3 DNA sequence: TGTGCCAGCAGGGGCGGGACCTCCAGCTCCTACAATGAGCAGTTCTTC. Encoded protein: CASRGGTSSSYNEQFF.

This clonotype was seen a few times. The CDR3 DNA sequence: TGCGCCAGCAGCCAAGATGTACAGAAGTCGTACAATGAGCAGTTCTTC. Translation gives CASSQDVQKSYNEQFF. The rearrangement joins TRBV4-1 to TRBJ2-1; D ambiguous. The CDR3 runs to 16 residues. CDR1 is MGHRA and CDR2 is YSYEKL in the germline V gene. Trimming removed 0 bases at V and 4 bases at J, with 13 bases between.

In its sample, this clonotype was seen a few times. The chain couples TRBV28 to TRBJ2-3; 10 positions agree with TRBD2. Looked up from germline, CDR1 is MDHEN and CDR2 is SYDVKM. The CDR3 covers 16 residues. Germline trimming cut 5 bases from V and 6 bases from J; bases unmatched to any gene: 11. CDR3 sequence (DNA): TGTGCCAGCAGTCCCGGGGTAGCGGGGGGCGTGGATACGCAGTATTTT. This translates into CASSPGVAGGVDTQYF.

In this sample, this clonotype turned up a few times. The CDR3 is CASRSTGEQYF. The CDR3 DNA sequence: TGTGCCAGCAGATCGACCGGCGAGCAGTACTTC. V and J are TRBV6-2 or TRBV6-3 and TRBJ2-7; unclear D gene. Trimming pared 6 bases from V and 6 bases from J, leaving 9 bases between. The CDR3 sequence is 11 residues long. CDR1 and CDR2 (germline): MNHEY, SVGEGT.

In nucleotides, the CDR3 is TGTGCCAGCTCACCTCGAGGGGAAAACATTCAGTACTTC. Amino acid sequence: CASSPRGENIQYF. The rearrangement links TRBV18 to TRBJ2-4, with D tentatively TRBD1 or TRBD2 (5 bases each). From germline, CDR1 is KGHSH and CDR2 LQKENI. Trimming removed 3 bases at V and 5 bases at J, with 8 bases between. The CDR3 contains 13 residues.

The J gene is TRBJ2-7, the V gene TRBV4-2; no clear D. The ends were cut back, 4 bases at V and 3 bases at J, with 16 bases in the middle. Germline assignment: CDR1 LGHNA and CDR2 YNFKEQ. The CDR3 has 15 residues. The CDR3 coding sequence is TGTGCCAGCAGCCCATACAGAGATCCCAACTACGAGCAGTACTTC. This gives the protein CASSPYRDPNYEQYF.

This clonotype was seen a handful of times. The chain has TRBV15 and TRBJ2-3; a possible D gene is TRBD2 (6 bases). V lost 9 bases and J lost 6, with 16 bases in between. CDR3 length equals 13 residues. Germline V CDR1 and CDR2: LNHNV, YYDKDF (reference sequence). The CDR3 spells CATEEGLTDTQYF. In DNA, the CDR3 is TGTGCCACTGAGGAGGGTCTCACGGATACGCAGTATTTT.

The chain carries TRBV7-9 and TRBJ2-1; either TRBD1 or TRBD2 may supply D (5 bases each). V dropped 3 bases and J dropped 2 bases, with 11 bases sitting between them. The CDR3 is made up of 15 amino acids. Germline CDR1 SEHNR, CDR2 FQNEAQ (reference sequence). The CDR3 sequence: CASSFGAPAYNEQFF. The CDR3 DNA reads TGTGCCAGCAGCTTCGGGGCTCCCGCCTACAATGAGCAGTTCTTC.

This clonotype was seen a few times. The V call is TRBV18, the J call TRBJ2-7; 9 positions match TRBD1. J was trimmed by 6 bases and V by 3 bases; bases with no gene match: 9. The length of the CDR3 is 15 residues. Germline CDR1 KGHSH, CDR2 LQKENI. The CDR3 coding sequence is TGTGCCAGCTCACCGACCGGGACAGGGTCGAGCGAGCAGTACTTC. Its protein product is CASSPTGTGSSEQYF.

The J gene is TRBJ2-1, the V gene TRBV12-3 or TRBV12-4; 7 nucleotides align to TRBD2. With 6 bases clipped from V and 9 bases from J, the junction kept 5 bases outside the gene matches. The CDR3 has 12 amino acids. DNA for the CDR3: TGTGCCAGCAGCCTCGCGGGGGTTGAGCAGTTCTTC. Translation gives CASSLAGVEQFF.

V usage is TRBV12-3 or TRBV12-4 and J usage is TRBJ2-7; no clear D. The CDR3 has 11 residues. The V gene lost 6 bases and the J gene lost 6 bases, with 9 bases spanning the gap. Here the CDR3 DNA reads TGTGCCAGCAGCCTAAGCTTCGAGCAGTACTTC. This gives the protein CASSLSFEQYF.

This clonotype was detected many times. The J gene is TRBJ2-2, the V gene TRBV11-2; 11 bases fit TRBD2. Germline V CDR1 and CDR2: SGHAT, FQNNGV. This CDR3 spans 16 amino acids. The J segment lost 5 bases and the V segment lost 5 bases, leaving 7 bases of the junction unmatched. CDR3 in DNA: TGTGCCAGCAGCCAGCGACTAGCGGGGAGGACCGGGGAGCTGTTTTTT. Translating it yields CASSQRLAGRTGELFF.

The V call is TRBV14, the J call TRBJ2-1; D is tentatively TRBD1 or TRBD2 (6 bases each). CDR3 length: 17 amino acids. Germline V gene data show CDR1 as SGHDN and CDR2 as FVKESK. Trimming pared 5 bases from V and 10 bases from J, leaving 27 bases between. CDR3 protein: CASSSPNREQLSGEQFF. In DNA, the CDR3 is TGTGCCAGCAGCAGCCCTAACAGGGAACAGCTTAGCGGAGAGCAGTTCTTC. The full variable domain, its missing parts supplied by reference TRBV14 and TRBJ2-1, is EAGVTQFPSHSVIEKGQTVTLRCDPISGHDNLYWYRRVMGKEIKFLLHFVKESKQDESGMPNNRFLAERTGGTYSTLKVQPAELEDSGVYFCASSSPNREQLSGEQFFGPGTRLTVL.

This clonotype occurred once. At one of its ends the junction is not consistent with the germline gene, which may arise from a read error. V is TRBV28 and J is TRBJ2-5; no clear D. In germline, CDR1 is MDHEN, CDR2 SYDVKM. CDR3 size: 15 residues. DNA for the CDR3: TGTGCCAGCAGTTTACGGTCTCATGGCGGAGAGACCCAGCACTTC. Encoded protein: CASSLRSHGGETQHF. The full variable domain, with the rest looked up from reference TRBV28 and TRBJ2-5, is DVKVTQSSRYLVKRTGEKVFLECVQDMDHENMFWYRQDPGLGLRLIYFSYDVKMKEKGDIPEGYSVSREKKERFSLILESASTNQTSMYLCASSLRSHGGETQHFGPGTRLLVL.

This sequence joins TRBV7-2 and TRBJ2-1; D is possibly TRBD1 (6 bases). Looked up from germline, CDR1 is SGHTA and CDR2 is FQGNSA. The CDR3 has 14 amino acids. Trimming shortened V by 5 bases and J by 9 bases, and 17 bases separated the two germline ends. The CDR3 reads CASSHGDTLLEQFF. CDR3 DNA sequence: TGTGCCAGCAGCCATGGGGACACCTTACTTGAGCAGTTCTTC.

This chain connects TRBV19 to TRBJ1-5, with a tentative D call TRBD1 (5 bases). Germline V CDR1 and CDR2: LNHDA, SQIVND (reference sequence). The CDR3 runs 12 residues. V was cut by 3 bases and J by 7 bases, with 7 bases left in between. The CDR3 bases are TGTGCCAGTAGTATTCAGGGACAGCCCCAGCATTTT. Translating gives CASSIQGQPQHF.

J is TRBJ1-3 and V is TRBV18; no reliable D call. V lost 2 bases to trimming and J lost 2 bases, with 4 bases between them. Per the germline V gene, CDR1 is KGHSH and CDR2 is LQKENI. The CDR3 contains 13 residues. The CDR3 loop is CASSPGTGNTIYF. The CDR3 nucleotides are TGTGCCAGCTCACCAGGGACTGGAAACACCATATATTTT.

V is TRBV5-6 and J is TRBJ1-1; 9 bases line up with TRBD1. This CDR3 spans 20 amino acids. The trim removed 0 bases at V and 5 bases at J, leaving 20 bases unmatched. Germline CDR1 and CDR2: SGHDT and YYEEEE. CDR3 protein: CASSLVWYGTGTDAGTEAFF. CDR3 sequence (DNA): TGTGCCAGCAGCTTGGTGTGGTATGGGACAGGGACAGATGCTGGGACTGAAGCTTTCTTT.

The chain recombines TRBV12-3 or TRBV12-4 with TRBJ1-6; D not resolved. CDR3 length: 13 amino acids. Trimming stripped 3 bases from V and 10 bases from J, with 10 bases between. The CDR3 region is CASSFRGPSPLHF. CDR3 DNA sequence: TGTGCCAGCAGTTTTAGAGGGCCGTCACCCCTCCACTTT.

CDR3 residues: CASSRFRRGGVGEQFF. The CDR3 DNA sequence: TGTGCCAGCAGCCGCTTCCGTCGGGGGGGCGTTGGTGAGCAGTTCTTC. This chain connects TRBV7-8 to TRBJ2-1; TRBD2 matches 8 bases. Per the germline V gene, CDR1 is SGHVS and CDR2 is FQNEAQ. With 5 bases clipped from V and 9 bases from J, the junction kept 15 bases outside the gene matches. This CDR3 is built from 16 residues.